The next 26 T cell receptor beta chains were all read from a single sample in a study of blood T cell repertoires in COVID-19. Data came from immunoSEQ multiplex PCR; TCRdb stores just in-frame clones and leaves some out. The repertoire holds about 260,000 clones, about nine tenths seen once, with around 2.6% in the top ten. Sequenced: peripheral blood. Receptor source: a young adult with COVID-19, enrolled during active disease.

The V call is TRBV10-1, the J call TRBJ2-5; 7 bases align to TRBD1. Germline trimming cut 10 bases from V and 2 bases from J; bases unmatched to any gene: 7. Germline V gene sequence: CDR1 WNHNN, CDR2 SYGVQD (reference sequence). CDR3 size: 13 residues. CDR3 nucleotides: TGCGCCAACCCAGGACAGGTTCAAGAGACCCAGTACTTC. Translation gives CANPGQVQETQYF.

The chain combines TRBV10-1 with TRBJ2-5; 8 nucleotides match TRBD2. The CDR3 totals 15 residues. Germline V gives CDR1 WNHNN, CDR2 SYGVQD (reference sequence). V lost 1 base to trimming and J lost 6 bases; unmatched junction nucleotides: 7. This CDR3 is CASSEFGLARKTQYF. The CDR3 DNA reads as TGCGCCAGCAGTGAGTTTGGACTAGCCAGAAAGACCCAGTACTTC.

V usage is TRBV3-1 (or the pseudogene TRBV3-2) and J usage is TRBJ2-5; no definite D call. The germline CDR1 and CDR2 sequences are LGHDT and YNNKEL (reference sequence). CDR3 length: 16 residues. Deletions cut 4 bases from V and 4 bases from J, with 19 bases between. DNA for the CDR3: TGTGCCAGCAGCCTCGGAGAACCGCTTGATGGAGAGACCCAGTACTTC. This codes for CASSLGEPLDGETQYF.

The rearrangement uses TRBV7-9 and TRBJ2-2, with 7 positions matching TRBD2. Per the germline V gene, CDR1 is SEHNR and CDR2 is FQNEAQ (reference sequence). V shed 5 bases and J 6 bases; nucleotides not matched to a gene: 18. This CDR3 region has 18 residues. The CDR3 reads CASSPLSGRENIAGELFF. The CDR3 nucleotides are TGTGCCAGCAGCCCGTTGTCAGGGCGGGAGAATATTGCCGGGGAGCTGTTTTTT.

The V gene is TRBV28, the J gene TRBJ2-6; D gene unclear. Deletions cut 2 bases from V and 2 bases from J, with 10 bases between. CDR1 is MDHEN, CDR2 SYDVKM, per germline. The CDR3 spans 16 residues. The CDR3 here is CASSLGGLTGANVLTF. The DNA of the CDR3 is TGTGCCAGCAGTTTAGGCGGCTTAACTGGGGCCAACGTCCTGACTTTC.

This clone was recorded only once. The gene calls are TRBV18 and TRBJ2-1, with TRBD2 identical over 9 bases. V lost 4 bases, J lost 6 bases, and 7 bases stayed unmatched. CDR3 size: 15 residues. CDR1 KGHSH and CDR2 LQKENI come from the germline V gene. The CDR3 loop is CASSLIAGVGNEQFF. CDR3 DNA: TGTGCCAGCTCACTTATAGCGGGAGTAGGCAATGAGCAGTTCTTC.

The chain carries TRBV9 and TRBJ2-3, with D maybe TRBD1 (5 bases). The CDR3 sequence is 14 residues long. Trimming took off 0 bases at V and 4 bases at J, with 9 bases between the two ends. Per the germline V gene, CDR1 is SGDLS and CDR2 is YYNGEE. The CDR3 bases are TGTGCCAGCAGCGTAGGGGCAGGGCCAGATACGCAGTATTTT. It specifies CASSVGAGPDTQYF.

The chain carries TRBV24-1 and TRBJ1-4, with D possibly matching TRBD1 (5 bases). This CDR3 is 12 amino acids long. V was pared by 7 bases and J by 10 bases, with 12 bases between. CDR1 and CDR2 (germline): KGHDR, SFDVKD. The CDR3 sequence is CATSKGEGKLFF. CDR3 nucleotides: TGTGCCACCAGCAAAGGGGAGGGAAAACTGTTTTTT.

The CDR3 sequence is CASSLQDRWYNEQFF. As DNA, the CDR3 is TGCGCCAGCAGCTTGCAGGATAGATGGTACAATGAGCAGTTCTTC. The chain uses TRBV5-1 and TRBJ2-1; unclear D gene. CDR1 and CDR2 (germline): SGHRS, YFSETQ. Trimming shortened V by 1 base and J by 4 bases, and 12 bases separated the two germline ends. The CDR3 totals 15 residues.

The chain combines TRBV6-5 with TRBJ2-2; 11 nucleotides match TRBD1. The CDR3 runs to 13 residues. The germline V gene encodes CDR1 MNHEY and CDR2 SVGAGI. V lost 11 bases and J lost 6; bases outside the gene matches: 5. In DNA form, the CDR3 reads TGTGCCGGAGCGGGACAGGGGGCCGGGGAGCTGTTTTTT. It is translated as CAGAGQGAGELFF.

This chain links TRBV29-1 with TRBJ2-7; tentative D call: TRBD1 (6 bases). This CDR3 region has 14 residues. The V and J ends lost 0 bases and 3 bases respectively, with 12 bases between them. Looked up from germline, CDR1 is SQVTM and CDR2 is ANQGSEA. CDR3 in DNA: TGCAGCGTTGAAGATCCTGGGGGCGTCTACGAGCAGTACTTC. It yields the protein CSVEDPGGVYEQYF.

The chain joins TRBV4-1 to TRBJ1-3; D perhaps matches TRBD1 (5 bases). From germline, CDR1 is MGHRA and CDR2 YSYEKL. The CDR3 loop spans 15 amino acids. The V end lost 1 base, the J end lost 4 bases, and 11 bases lay between the germline ends. The CDR3 DNA reads TGCGCCAGCAGCCAAGGGTGGGGCGGCGGAAACACCATATATTTT. It translates to CASSQGWGGGNTIYF.

With regard to this clone: One end of the junction varies from germline; a read error may be responsible. The chain joins TRBV20-1 to TRBJ1-1; D is unresolved. This CDR3 has 10 amino acids. The germline V gene has CDR1 DFQATT and CDR2 SNEGSKA (reference sequence). DNA of the CDR3: TGCACTGCTTTTGAGTTGGAAGCTTTCTTT. Its protein product is CTAFELEAFF.

This clone was detected only once. The chain combines TRBV12-3 or TRBV12-4 with TRBJ1-4, with 7 bases fitting TRBD1. The V and J ends lost 9 bases and 7 bases, in that order; junction bases with no gene match: 8. This CDR3 comprises 13 residues. The CDR3 reads CASTQGMSEKLFF. The CDR3 region has the DNA TGTGCCAGTACACAGGGGATGAGTGAAAAACTGTTTTTT.

CDR3: CASSSLRGAGGQGANVLTF. The CDR3 bases are TGTGCCAGCAGTTCCCTCCGAGGCGCGGGAGGGCAAGGGGCCAACGTCCTGACTTTC. The genes are TRBV27 and TRBJ2-6, with 9 bases aligning to TRBD2. Germline CDR1 and CDR2: MNHEY and SMNVEV (reference sequence). Unmatched junction bases numbered 14, after V lost 4 bases and J lost 4 bases. This CDR3 contains 19 residues.

This clone was found once. J is TRBJ1-5 and V is TRBV28; D possibly corresponds to TRBD1 (6 bases). V lost 6 bases to trimming and J lost 10 bases, with 10 bases between them. The CDR3 consists of 11 residues. Germline assignment: CDR1 MDHEN and CDR2 SYDVKM. The CDR3 region has the DNA TGTGCCAGCAGCCACGGGACACCCCAGCATTTT. It yields the protein CASSHGTPQHF.

The chain couples TRBV6-5 to TRBJ2-3; D ambiguous. Trimming cost V 6 bases and J 2 bases, with 12 bases left between them. This CDR3 comprises 14 residues. The germline gives CDR1 MNHEY, CDR2 SVGAGI. The CDR3 loop reads CASRSPISTDTQYF. Written as DNA, the CDR3 is TGTGCCAGCAGGAGCCCAATCTCCACAGATACGCAGTATTTT.

The chain couples TRBV19 to TRBJ1-1; possibly TRBD1 for D (5 bases). V lost 3 bases and J lost 4, with 15 bases in between. In germline, CDR1 is LNHDA, CDR2 SQIVND (reference sequence). The CDR3 runs 15 residues. In DNA form, the CDR3 reads TGTGCCAGTAGTATGGGACCCGGGGGGGTCACTGAAGCTTTCTTT. As protein: CASSMGPGGVTEAFF. The full variable domain, completed using reference TRBV19 and TRBJ1-1, is DGGITQSPKYLFRKEGQNVTLSCEQNLNHDAMYWYRQDPGQGLRLIYYSQIVNDFQKGDIAEGYSVSREKKESFPLTVTSAQKNPTAFYLCASSMGPGGVTEAFFGQGTRLTVV.

The chain has TRBV9 and TRBJ2-3, with D hard to call. This CDR3 is 14 amino acids long. Germline V lookup: CDR1 SGDLS, CDR2 YYNGEE. Trimming removed 5 bases from V and 2 bases from J, with 12 bases in between. This CDR3 reads CASRSGPDTDTQYF. In DNA form, the CDR3 reads TGTGCCAGCAGGTCGGGTCCAGACACAGATACGCAGTATTTT. Based on the CDR3 plus reference TRBV9 and TRBJ2-3, the full variable domain is DSGVTQTPKHLITATGQRVTLRCSPRSGDLSVYWYQQSLDQGLQFLIQYYNGEERAKGNILERFSAQQFPDLHSELNLSSLELGDSALYFCASRSGPDTDTQYFGPGTRLTVL.

V usage is TRBV6-5 and J usage is TRBJ2-7; tentative D call: TRBD1 (8 bases). V was trimmed by 3 bases and J by 3 bases, leaving 12 bases between them. The CDR3 covers 14 residues. Germline V CDR1 and CDR2: MNHEY, SVGAGI. CDR3 sequence: CASSYTGGGYEQYF. The CDR3, as DNA: TGTGCCAGCAGTTATACAGGGGGGGGCTACGAGCAGTACTTC.

The chain couples TRBV5-4 to TRBJ2-2; 11 bases are shared with TRBD2. Trimming at V came to 7 bases and at J to 5 bases, leaving 22 bases not matched to a gene. The CDR3 is 20 amino acids. Germline assignment: CDR1 SGHNT and CDR2 YYREEE (reference sequence). The CDR3 spells CASGSLGRILAGANTGELFF. In nucleotides, the CDR3 is TGTGCCAGCGGCTCTTTGGGACGCATACTAGCGGGAGCTAATACCGGGGAGCTGTTTTTT. Using reference TRBV5-4 and TRBJ2-2 for the parts outside the CDR3, the full variable domain is ETGVTQSPTHLIKTRGQQVTLRCSSQSGHNTVSWYQQALGQGPQFIFQYYREEENGRGNFPPRFSGLQFPNYSSELNVNALELDDSALYLCASGSLGRILAGANTGELFFGEGSRLTVL.

CDR3 coding DNA: TGTGCCAGCAGTTTAGGGGAGACTAGCGGGGGTCACGAGCAGTACTTC. As protein: CASSLGETSGGHEQYF. This rearrangement joins TRBV27 to TRBJ2-7; 12 bases are shared with TRBD2. The CDR3 runs 16 residues. Germline trimming cut 2 bases from V and 5 bases from J; bases unmatched to any gene: 7. Germline V gene data show CDR1 as MNHEY and CDR2 as SMNVEV (reference sequence).

The chain has TRBV28 and TRBJ2-6, with D perhaps TRBD1 (6 bases). V was clipped by 5 bases and J by 2 bases, with 16 bases between them. CDR3 size: 17 residues. Germline V gives CDR1 MDHEN, CDR2 SYDVKM. The CDR3 DNA sequence: TGTGCCAGCAGTGGGCATGGGGGCTCGCCTGGGGCCAACGTCCTGACTTTC. This translates into CASSGHGGSPGANVLTF.

J is TRBJ2-7 and V is TRBV7-2, with a weak D call TRBD1 (6 bases). V shed 0 bases and J shed 1 base, with 10 bases lying between them. Germline CDR1 is SGHTA and CDR2 is FQGNSA. The CDR3 has 15 amino acids. The CDR3 nucleotides read TGTGCCAGCAGCTTAGCGGGGGCGAGTTCCTACGAGCAGTACTTC. It yields the protein CASSLAGASSYEQYF.

The chain links TRBV6-1 to TRBJ2-1; 9 bases match TRBD1. The germline V gene encodes CDR1 MNHNS and CDR2 SASEGT. The CDR3 has 15 amino acids. With 2 bases clipped from V and 5 bases from J, the junction kept 4 bases outside the gene matches. CDR3 in DNA: TGTGCCAGCAGTGAAAGGGGGACAGGGCACAATGAGCAGTTCTTC. Amino acid sequence: CASSERGTGHNEQFF.

The rearrangement uses TRBV10-2 and TRBJ2-3; 9 bases map to TRBD2. The CDR3 is made up of 16 amino acids. V shed 6 bases and J 0 bases; nucleotides not matched to a gene: 7. The germline V gene has CDR1 WSHSY and CDR2 SAAADI. CDR3 region: CASRALAGMSTDTQYF. CDR3 bases: TGCGCCAGCAGAGCCCTAGCGGGGATGAGCACAGATACGCAGTATTTT.